One and the same sample provided the 14 T cell receptor beta chains below, sequenced in a study of CD8 T cells in Susac syndrome. RNA was extracted with the RNeasy kit, and a quantity of roughly 0.45 to 1 ug was reverse transcribed using random hexamers. TCRdb analysed the immunoSEQ multiplex PCR reads with MiXCR anew, one entry per CDR3 protein. The profile covers about 60,000 distinct CDR3 sequences, with around 94% appearing a single time and roughly 0.2% taken by the ten largest. Specimen: CD8+ T cells from PBMCs. The receptors derive from a human donor in good health.

This clonotype came up once. The chain couples TRBV6-5 to TRBJ1-2, with no clear D. V lost 6 bases to trimming and J lost 3 bases, with 8 bases between them. CDR3 size: 12 residues. CDR1 is MNHEY and CDR2 is SVGAGI in the germline V gene. The CDR3 region has the DNA TGTGCCAGCAGGGGGAGGGACTATGGCTACACCTTC. It encodes CASRGRDYGYTF.

The rearrangement links TRBV10-2 to TRBJ2-2; 8 positions agree with TRBD2. Trimming took 7 bases from V and 4 from J; bases not matched to a gene: 2. Germline V gene sequence: CDR1 WSHSY, CDR2 SAAADI. The CDR3 contains 13 residues. This chain's CDR3 is CASTREGTGELFF. CDR3 sequence (DNA): TGCGCCAGCACCCGGGAGGGCACCGGGGAGCTGTTTTTT.

This clonotype was detected only a few times. The genes are TRBV14 and TRBJ2-3; D not certain. The CDR3 contains 14 residues. Trimming shortened V by 4 bases and J by 4 bases, and 12 bases separated the two germline ends. Looked up from germline, CDR1 is SGHDN and CDR2 is FVKESK. The DNA for the CDR3 is TGTGCCAGCAGCCGTCAAGGTCCCCCAGATACGCAGTATTTT. Residues: CASSRQGPPDTQYF.

This chain connects TRBV5-1 to TRBJ2-2, with D perhaps matching TRBD1 (6 bases). Germline CDR1 SGHRS, CDR2 YFSETQ. The CDR3 is 16 amino acids. Trimming took off 0 bases at V and 4 bases at J, with 13 bases between the two ends. The chain's CDR3 is CASSLVAARGTGELFF. The CDR3 DNA is TGCGCCAGCAGCTTGGTTGCGGCCAGGGGCACCGGGGAGCTGTTTTTT. The whole variable domain, remainder taken from reference TRBV5-1 and TRBJ2-2, is KAGVTQTPRYLIKTRGQQVTLSCSPISGHRSVSWYQQTPGQGLQFLFEYFSETQRNKGNFPGRFSGRQFSNSRSEMNVSTLELGDSALYLCASSLVAARGTGELFFGEGSRLTVL.

The chain joins TRBV10-1 to TRBJ2-1; D is possibly TRBD1 (5 bases). Trimming removed 6 bases from V and 5 bases from J, with 11 bases in between. The CDR3 covers 13 residues. Germline V gene data show CDR1 as WNHNN and CDR2 as SYGVQD (reference sequence). CDR3 DNA: TGCGCCAGCAGCCTAGGGGCCGACAATGAGCAGTTCTTC. Residues: CASSLGADNEQFF.

The chain uses TRBV30 and TRBJ1-5; D is perhaps TRBD1 (5 bases). The ends were cut back, 2 bases at V and 6 bases at J, with 20 bases in the middle. The CDR3 length is 16 residues. CDR1 and CDR2 from the germline V gene are GTSNPN and SVGIG (reference sequence). CDR3 bases: TGTGCCTGGAGTCCACCGGTGGGGGGTATCTTTCAGCCCCAGCATTTT. Its translation is CAWSPPVGGIFQPQHF. Full variable domain (missing parts from reference TRBV30 and TRBJ1-5): SQTIHQWPATLVQPVGSPLSLECTVEGTSNPNLYWYRQAAGRGLQLLFYSVGIGQISSEVPQNLSASRPQDRQFILSSKKLLLSDSGFYLCAWSPPVGGIFQPQHFGDGTRLSIL.

The rearrangement links TRBV2 to TRBJ1-1, with TRBD1 matching 8 bases. V dropped 8 bases and J dropped 7; count of bases not matched to a gene: 12. This CDR3 is 14 amino acids long. From germline, CDR1 is SNHLY and CDR2 FYNNEI. In DNA form, the CDR3 reads TGTGCCAGCGGGGCAGGGGGCGGGTTGGGTGAAGCTTTCTTT. As protein: CASGAGGGLGEAFF. The whole variable domain, filled in from reference TRBV2 and TRBJ1-1, reads EPEVTQTPSHQVTQMGQEVILRCVPISNHLYFYWYRQILGQKVEFLVSFYNNEISEKSEIFDDQFSVERPDGSNFTLKIRSTKLEDSAMYFCASGAGGGLGEAFFGQGTRLTVV.

V usage is TRBV6-5 and J usage is TRBJ2-5; no definite D call. Germline CDR1 MNHEY, CDR2 SVGAGI. This CDR3 is built from 15 residues. Trimming removed 6 bases at V and 5 bases at J, with 19 bases between. This CDR3 is CASSKNIRMRETQYF. CDR3 DNA: TGTGCCAGCAGCAAAAACATAAGGATGAGGGAGACCCAGTACTTC.

The chain has TRBV3-1 and TRBJ2-3; D perhaps matches TRBD1 (8 bases). Trimming cost V 3 bases and J 0 bases, with 19 bases left between them. Germline loops: CDR1 LGHDT, CDR2 YNNKEL (reference sequence). The CDR3 extends over 18 amino acids. CDR3 sequence reads: CASSHGTGGEASTDTQYF. The CDR3 DNA reads as TGTGCCAGCAGCCACGGCACAGGGGGGGAAGCCAGCACAGATACGCAGTATTTT.

The CDR3 here is CSVEPPGGYEQYF. The CDR3 DNA reads as TGCAGCGTTGAGCCCCCCGGCGGATACGAGCAGTACTTC. This chain connects TRBV29-1 to TRBJ2-7; no definite D call. The ends were cut back, 3 bases at V and 4 bases at J, with 13 bases in the middle. Per germline, CDR1 SQVTM and CDR2 ANQGSEA. The CDR3 extends over 13 amino acids.

The chain combines TRBV12-5 with TRBJ1-3; D gene ambiguous. The CDR3 extends over 16 amino acids. V was cut by 1 base and J by 0 bases, with 10 bases left in between. The germline V gene has CDR1 LGHNT and CDR2 FRNRAP. The CDR3 DNA reads as TGTGCTAGTGGTTTGGCCACGCCGGGCTCTGGAAACACCATATATTTT. This encodes CASGLATPGSGNTIYF.

V is TRBV9 and J is TRBJ1-2; tentative D call: TRBD1 (6 bases). The V and J ends lost 7 bases and 4 bases respectively, with 17 bases between them. The CDR3 length is 14 residues. CDR1 SGDLS and CDR2 YYNGEE come from the germline V gene. The CDR3 coding sequence is TGTGCCAGCGGGGACAACGGAGATGTCTATGGCTACACCTTC. This encodes CASGDNGDVYGYTF. The variable domain in full, with the rest retrieved from reference TRBV9 and TRBJ1-2, is DSGVTQTPKHLITATGQRVTLRCSPRSGDLSVYWYQQSLDQGLQFLIQYYNGEERAKGNILERFSAQQFPDLHSELNLSSLELGDSALYFCASGDNGDVYGYTFGSGTRLTVV.

The chain is built from TRBV27 and TRBJ2-7, with D possibly matching TRBD2 (5 bases). The CDR3 has 15 residues. V was trimmed by 3 bases and J by 0 bases, leaving 12 bases between them. Germline lookup yields CDR1 MNHEY and CDR2 SMNVEV (reference sequence). The CDR3 here is CASSFGNPSSYEQYF. In nucleotides, the CDR3 is TGTGCCAGCAGTTTCGGGAACCCCAGCTCCTACGAGCAGTACTTC.

The genes are TRBV5-4 and TRBJ1-2; tentatively, D is TRBD1 (5 bases). This CDR3 region has 13 residues. CDR1 and CDR2 (germline): SGHNT, YYREEE (reference sequence). The germline V and J ends were trimmed by 2 bases and 9 bases, with 14 bases remaining between them. The CDR3 sequence is CASSLSGGSSYTF. CDR3 nucleotides: TGTGCCAGCAGCTTATCCGGGGGATCGAGCTACACCTTC.